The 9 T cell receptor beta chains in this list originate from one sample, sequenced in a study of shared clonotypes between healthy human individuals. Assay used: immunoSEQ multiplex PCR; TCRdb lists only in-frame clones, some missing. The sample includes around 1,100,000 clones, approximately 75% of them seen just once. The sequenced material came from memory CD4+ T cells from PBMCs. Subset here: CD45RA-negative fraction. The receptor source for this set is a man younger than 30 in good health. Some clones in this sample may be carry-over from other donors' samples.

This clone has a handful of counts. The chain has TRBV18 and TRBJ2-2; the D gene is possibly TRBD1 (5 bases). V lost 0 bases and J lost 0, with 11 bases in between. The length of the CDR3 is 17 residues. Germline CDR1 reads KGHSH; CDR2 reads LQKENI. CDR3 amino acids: CASSPPDIYANTGELFF. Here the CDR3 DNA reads TGTGCCAGCTCACCACCGGACATTTACGCGAACACCGGGGAGCTGTTTTTT. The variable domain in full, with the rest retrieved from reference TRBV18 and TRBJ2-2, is NAGVMQNPRHLVRRRGQEARLRCSPMKGHSHVYWYRQLPEEGLKFMVYLQKENIIDESGMPKERFSAEFPKEGPSILRIQQVVRGDSAAYFCASSPPDIYANTGELFFGEGSRLTVL.

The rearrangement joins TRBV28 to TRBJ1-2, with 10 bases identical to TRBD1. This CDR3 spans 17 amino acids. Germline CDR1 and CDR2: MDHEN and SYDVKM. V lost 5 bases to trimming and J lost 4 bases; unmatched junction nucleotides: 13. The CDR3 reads CASSRQGARLGSYGYTF. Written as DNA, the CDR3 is TGTGCCAGCAGTCGACAGGGGGCTCGACTCGGGTCCTATGGCTACACCTTC.

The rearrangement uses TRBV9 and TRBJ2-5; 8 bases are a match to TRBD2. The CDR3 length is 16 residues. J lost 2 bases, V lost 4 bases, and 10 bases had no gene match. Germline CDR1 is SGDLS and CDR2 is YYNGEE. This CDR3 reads CASSPGGASGQETQYF. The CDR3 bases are TGTGCCAGCAGCCCCGGGGGGGCTAGCGGTCAAGAGACCCAGTACTTC.

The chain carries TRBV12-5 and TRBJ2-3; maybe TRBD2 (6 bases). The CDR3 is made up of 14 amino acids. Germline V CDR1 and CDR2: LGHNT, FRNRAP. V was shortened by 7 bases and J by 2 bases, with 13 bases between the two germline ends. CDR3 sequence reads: CASAPGLYTDTQYF. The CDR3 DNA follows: TGTGCTAGTGCCCCGGGACTCTACACAGATACGCAGTATTTT.

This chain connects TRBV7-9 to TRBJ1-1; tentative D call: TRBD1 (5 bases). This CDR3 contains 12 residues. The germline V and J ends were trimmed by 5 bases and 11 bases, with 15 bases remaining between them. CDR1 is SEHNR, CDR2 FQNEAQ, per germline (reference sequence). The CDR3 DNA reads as TGTGCCAGCAGCCCTCAGGGAGGTGAGGCTTTCTTT. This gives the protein CASSPQGGEAFF.

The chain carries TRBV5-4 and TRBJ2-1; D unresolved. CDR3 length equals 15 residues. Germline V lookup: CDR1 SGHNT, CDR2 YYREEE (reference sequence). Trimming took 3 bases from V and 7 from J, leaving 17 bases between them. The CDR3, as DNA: TGTGCCAGCAGCTCACGGGTCTCCCAGGCGAATGAGCAGTTCTTC. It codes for CASSSRVSQANEQFF.

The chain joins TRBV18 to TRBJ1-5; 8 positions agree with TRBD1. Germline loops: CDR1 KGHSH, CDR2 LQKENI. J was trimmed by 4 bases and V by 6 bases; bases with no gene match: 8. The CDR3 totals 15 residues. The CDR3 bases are TGTGCCAGCTCCGACTTAACAGGGGGAAATCAGCCCCAGCATTTT. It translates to CASSDLTGGNQPQHF.

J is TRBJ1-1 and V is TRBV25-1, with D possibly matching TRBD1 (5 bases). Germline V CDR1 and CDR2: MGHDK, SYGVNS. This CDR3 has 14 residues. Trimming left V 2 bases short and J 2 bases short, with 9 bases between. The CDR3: CASSEPGSNTEAFF. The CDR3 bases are TGTGCCAGCAGTGAACCAGGGTCAAACACTGAAGCTTTCTTT.

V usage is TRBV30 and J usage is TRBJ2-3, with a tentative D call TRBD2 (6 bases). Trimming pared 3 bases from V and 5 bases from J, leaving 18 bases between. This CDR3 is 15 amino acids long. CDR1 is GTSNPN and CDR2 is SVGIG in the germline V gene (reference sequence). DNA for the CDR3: TGTGCCTGGAGGGAGGGAATTGCTATTGTAGATACGCAGTATTTT. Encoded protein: CAWREGIAIVDTQYF.